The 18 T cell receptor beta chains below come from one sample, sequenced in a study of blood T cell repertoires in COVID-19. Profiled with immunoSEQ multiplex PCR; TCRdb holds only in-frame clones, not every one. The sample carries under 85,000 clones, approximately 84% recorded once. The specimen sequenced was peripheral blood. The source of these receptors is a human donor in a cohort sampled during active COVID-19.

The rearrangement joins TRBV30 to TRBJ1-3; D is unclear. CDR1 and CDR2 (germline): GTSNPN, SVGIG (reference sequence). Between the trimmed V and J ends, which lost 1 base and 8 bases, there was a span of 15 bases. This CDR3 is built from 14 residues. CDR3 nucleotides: TGTGCCTGGAGTGGGCGGACTCGGGTAGACACCATATATTTT. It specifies CAWSGRTRVDTIYF.

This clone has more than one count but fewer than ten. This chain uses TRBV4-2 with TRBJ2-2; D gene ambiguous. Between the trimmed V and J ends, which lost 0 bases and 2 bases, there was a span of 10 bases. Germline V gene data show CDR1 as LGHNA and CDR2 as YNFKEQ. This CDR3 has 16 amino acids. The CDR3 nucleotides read TGTGCCAGCAGCCAAGAGAGCAGGCATAACACCGGGGAGCTGTTTTTT. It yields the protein CASSQESRHNTGELFF.

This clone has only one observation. CDR3 loop: CASSLALEYNEQFF. CDR3 sequence (DNA): TGTGCCAGCAGCTTGGCCCTAGAGTACAATGAGCAGTTCTTC. This chain joins TRBV5-4 and TRBJ2-1; no clear D gene. CDR3 length equals 14 residues. The V gene lost 0 bases and the J gene lost 4 bases, with 8 bases spanning the gap. Germline V gene data show CDR1 as SGHNT and CDR2 as YYREEE (reference sequence).

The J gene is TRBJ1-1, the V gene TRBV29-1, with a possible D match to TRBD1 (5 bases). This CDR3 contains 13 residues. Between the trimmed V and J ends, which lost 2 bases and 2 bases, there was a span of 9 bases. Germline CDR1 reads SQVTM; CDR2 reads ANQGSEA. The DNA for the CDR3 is TGCAGCGTTGAAACAGGACGTAACACTGAAGCTTTCTTT. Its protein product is CSVETGRNTEAFF.

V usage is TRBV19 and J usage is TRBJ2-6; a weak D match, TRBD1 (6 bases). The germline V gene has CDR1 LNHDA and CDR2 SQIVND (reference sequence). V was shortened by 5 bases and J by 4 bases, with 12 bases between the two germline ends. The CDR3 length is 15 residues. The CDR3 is CASSHTGSGANVLTF. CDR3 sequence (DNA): TGTGCCAGTAGTCATACAGGGTCCGGGGCCAACGTCCTGACTTTC.

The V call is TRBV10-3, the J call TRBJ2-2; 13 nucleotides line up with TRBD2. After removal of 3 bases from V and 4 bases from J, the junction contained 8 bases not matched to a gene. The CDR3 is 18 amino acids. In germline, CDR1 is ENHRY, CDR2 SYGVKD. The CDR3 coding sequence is TGTGCCATCAGTGAATTACTAGCGGGGGGGCCTGGCACCGGGGAGCTGTTTTTT. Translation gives CAISELLAGGPGTGELFF.

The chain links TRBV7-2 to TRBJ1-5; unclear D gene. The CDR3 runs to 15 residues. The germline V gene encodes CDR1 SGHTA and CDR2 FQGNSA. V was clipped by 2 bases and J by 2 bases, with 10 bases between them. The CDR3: CASSLSTPGNQPQHF. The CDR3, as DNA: TGTGCCAGCAGCTTATCTACCCCTGGCAATCAGCCCCAGCATTTT.

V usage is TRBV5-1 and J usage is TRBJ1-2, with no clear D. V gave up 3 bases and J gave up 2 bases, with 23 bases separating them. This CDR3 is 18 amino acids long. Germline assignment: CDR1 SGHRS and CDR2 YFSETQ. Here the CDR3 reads CASSWQFAGRDPNYGYTF. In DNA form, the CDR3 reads TGCGCCAGCAGCTGGCAGTTTGCAGGAAGAGACCCAAACTATGGCTACACCTTC.

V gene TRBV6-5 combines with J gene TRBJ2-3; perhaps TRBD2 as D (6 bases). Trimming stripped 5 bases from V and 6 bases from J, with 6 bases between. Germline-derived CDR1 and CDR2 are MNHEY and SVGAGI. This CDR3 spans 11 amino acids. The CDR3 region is CASSRGDTQYF. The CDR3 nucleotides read TGTGCCAGCAGTCGGGGGGATACGCAGTATTTT.

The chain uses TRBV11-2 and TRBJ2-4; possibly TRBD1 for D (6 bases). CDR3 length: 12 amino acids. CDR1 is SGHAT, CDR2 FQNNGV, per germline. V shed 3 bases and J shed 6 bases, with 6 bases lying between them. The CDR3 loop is CASSFRGNIQYF. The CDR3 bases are TGTGCCAGCAGCTTCAGGGGAAACATTCAGTACTTC.

CDR3 bases: TGTGCCAGCAGTTCTTACAGGGTTGTAGGCTCACCCCTCCACTTT. Translated: CASSSYRVVGSPLHF. This sequence joins TRBV6-5 and TRBJ1-6; D might be TRBD1 (6 bases). The CDR3 has 15 amino acids. Germline V lookup: CDR1 MNHEY, CDR2 SVGAGI. Trimming pared 4 bases from V and 10 bases from J, leaving 17 bases between.

The CDR3 DNA follows: TGTGCCAGCAGCTTAGGGGGGGGGTGGATGAACACTGAAGCTTTCTTT. The encoded protein is CASSLGGGWMNTEAFF. V gene TRBV7-7 combines with J gene TRBJ1-1; perhaps TRBD1 as D (5 bases). CDR1 is SSHAT and CDR2 is FNYEAQ in the germline V gene (reference sequence). Trimming stripped 1 base from V and 0 bases from J, with 12 bases between. The CDR3 is 16 residues long.

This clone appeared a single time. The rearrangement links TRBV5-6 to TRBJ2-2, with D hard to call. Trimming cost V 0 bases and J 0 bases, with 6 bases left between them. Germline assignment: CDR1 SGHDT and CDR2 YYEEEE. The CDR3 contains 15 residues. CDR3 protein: CASSLGHSNTGELFF. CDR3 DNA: TGTGCCAGCAGCTTGGGTCACTCGAACACCGGGGAGCTGTTTTTT.

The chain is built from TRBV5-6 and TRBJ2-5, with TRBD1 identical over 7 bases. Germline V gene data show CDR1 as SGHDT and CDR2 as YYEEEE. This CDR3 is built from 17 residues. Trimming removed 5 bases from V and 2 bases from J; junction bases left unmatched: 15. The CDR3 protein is CASSKWTGRSRQETQYF. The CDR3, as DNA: TGTGCCAGCAGTAAATGGACAGGTCGCTCCCGGCAAGAGACCCAGTACTTC.

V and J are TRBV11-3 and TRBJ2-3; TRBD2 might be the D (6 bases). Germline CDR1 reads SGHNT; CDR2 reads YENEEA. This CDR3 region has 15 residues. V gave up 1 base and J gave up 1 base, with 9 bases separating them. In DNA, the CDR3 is TGTGCCAGCAGCTTAGGTGGCGGGGGCACAGATACGCAGTATTTT. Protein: CASSLGGGGTDTQYF. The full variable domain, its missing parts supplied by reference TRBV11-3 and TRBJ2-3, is EAGVVQSPRYKIIEKKQPVAFWCNPISGHNTLYWYLQNLGQGPELLIRYENEEAVDDSQLPKDRFSAERLKGVDSTLKIQPAELGDSAVYLCASSLGGGGTDTQYFGPGTRLTVL.

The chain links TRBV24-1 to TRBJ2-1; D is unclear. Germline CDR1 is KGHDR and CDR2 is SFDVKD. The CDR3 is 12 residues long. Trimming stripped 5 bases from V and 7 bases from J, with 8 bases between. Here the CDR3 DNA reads TGTGCCACCAGTGGAACCGGTAATGAGCAGTTCTTC. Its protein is CATSGTGNEQFF.

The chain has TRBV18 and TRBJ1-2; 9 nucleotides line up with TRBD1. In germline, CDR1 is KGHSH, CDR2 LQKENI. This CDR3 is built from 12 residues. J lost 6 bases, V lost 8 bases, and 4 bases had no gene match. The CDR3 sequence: CASQGQGNGYTF. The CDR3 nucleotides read TGTGCCAGCCAAGGACAGGGGAATGGCTACACCTTC.

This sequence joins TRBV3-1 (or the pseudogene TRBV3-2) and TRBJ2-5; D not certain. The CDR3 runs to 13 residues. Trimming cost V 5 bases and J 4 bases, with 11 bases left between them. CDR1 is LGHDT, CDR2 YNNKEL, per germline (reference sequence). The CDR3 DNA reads TGTGCCAGCAGCGCTAGGATAGGAGAGACCCAGTACTTC. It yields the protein CASSARIGETQYF.